This paragraph reports one T cell receptor beta chain. Its antigen remains unknown. The protocol was immunoSEQ multiplex PCR, while the TCRdb copy is restricted to in-frame clones and leaves out a portion. The sample has around 19,000 clones; 92% are singletons. This entry is derived from a study of lymphopenia after photon versus proton radiotherapy. The junction had 4 bases not matched to a gene; V was cut back by 5 bases and J by 1 base. CDR1 and CDR2 (germline): MNHNY, SVGAGI (reference sequence). This CDR3 has 15 residues. Study-level results: Only patients who died were analyzed for survival; proton advantage is unproven. After lymphocyte nadir, photon-treated repertoires showed oligoclonal expansion, especially CD8+ Temra. A bigger post-nadir fall in TCR diversity correlated inversely with survival time in deceased patients.

The chain couples TRBV6-6 to TRBJ1-1, with 10 nucleotides matching TRBD1. Sequencing was performed on peripheral blood, taken from a patient treated with photon-based radiotherapy. The source of this sequence is a woman in her thirties or forties with cholangiocarcinoma. Written as DNA, the CDR3 is TGTGCCAGCAGTCCGGGACAGGGGAGGAACACTGAAGCTTTCTTT. It is translated as CASSPGQGRNTEAFF.